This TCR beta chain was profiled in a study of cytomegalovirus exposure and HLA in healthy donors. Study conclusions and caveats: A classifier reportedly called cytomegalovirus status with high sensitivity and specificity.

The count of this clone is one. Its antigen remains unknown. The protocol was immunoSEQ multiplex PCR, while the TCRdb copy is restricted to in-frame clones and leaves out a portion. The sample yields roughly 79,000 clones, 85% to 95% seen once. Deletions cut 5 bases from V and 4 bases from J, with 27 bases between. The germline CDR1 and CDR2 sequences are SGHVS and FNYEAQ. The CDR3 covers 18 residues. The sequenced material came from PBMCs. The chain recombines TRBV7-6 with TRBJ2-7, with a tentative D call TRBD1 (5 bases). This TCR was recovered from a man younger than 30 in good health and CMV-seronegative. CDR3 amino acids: CASSPGIPFRQIDYEQYF. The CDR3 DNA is TGTGCCAGCAGCCCAGGGATCCCCTTTAGACAGATCGATTACGAGCAGTACTTC.